One T cell receptor beta chain is described in this entry. The antigen is not known. The PCR contained 60 Vbeta and 13 Jbeta primers. TCRdb keeps only in-frame clones here, not all; method: immunoSEQ multiplex PCR. The sample has 140,000 or so clones; the top ten hold about 0.96%. The data were obtained in a study of cytomegalovirus exposure and HLA in healthy donors. Overall study findings and caveats: Further analysis was carried out later, and it showed several of the most significant clusters appearing linked to common viral pathogens.

Germline V gives CDR1 SGHRS, CDR2 YFSETQ. The CDR3 sequence is 15 residues long. The junction had 7 bases not matched to a gene; V was cut back by 1 base and J by 7 bases. The sequenced material came from PBMCs. The origin of this receptor is a male donor in good health and CMV-seronegative. The chain carries TRBV5-1 and TRBJ2-1; the match to TRBD1 covers 8 bases. The CDR3 bases are TGCGCCAGCAGCTTGAGGACAGGGTTTAATAATGAGCAGTTCTTC. This codes for CASSLRTGFNNEQFF.